The TCR beta chain described here comes from a study of glioma-infiltrating T cells. This clonotype showed up just a few times. The iRepertoire nested amplicon-rescue multiplex PCR amplified TCR alpha and beta CDR3s from RNA. TCRdb called the multiplex PCR reads again in MiXCR, with one record for every CDR3 protein. The sample has fewer than 250,000 distinct CDR3 sequences; around 32% are singletons. The CDR3 is 22 amino acids. V was cut by 3 bases and J by 1 base, with 31 bases left in between. The material sequenced was glioma tissue, nonneoplastic brain tissue, or PBMCs (not recorded which). V usage is TRBV12-3 or TRBV12-4 and J usage is TRBJ1-5; perhaps TRBD1 as D (5 bases). This TCR derives from a human donor with low-grade glioma or glioblastoma, undergoing nonglioma brain surgery, or in good health (not recorded which). The CDR3, as DNA: TGTGCCAGCAGTTTTGGTGCCTATCCGGGACGGAGAAACCCGGCCAGCAATCAGCCCCAGCATTTT. It yields the protein CASSFGAYPGRRNPASNQPQHF.